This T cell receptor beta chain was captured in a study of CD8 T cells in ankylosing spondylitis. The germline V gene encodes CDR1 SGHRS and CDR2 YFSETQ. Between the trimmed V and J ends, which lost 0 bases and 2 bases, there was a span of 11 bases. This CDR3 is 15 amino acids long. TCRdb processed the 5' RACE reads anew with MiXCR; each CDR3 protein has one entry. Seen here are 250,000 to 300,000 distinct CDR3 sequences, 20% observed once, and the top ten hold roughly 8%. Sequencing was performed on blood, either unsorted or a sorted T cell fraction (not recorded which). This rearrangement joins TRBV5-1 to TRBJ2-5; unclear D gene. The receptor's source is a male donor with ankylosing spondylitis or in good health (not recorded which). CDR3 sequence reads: CASSLGVSAQETQYF. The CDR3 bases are TGCGCCAGCAGCTTGGGGGTGAGCGCTCAAGAGACCCAGTACTTC.